One and the same sample provided the 10 T cell receptor beta chains below, sequenced in a study of shared clonotypes between healthy human individuals. The assay was immunoSEQ multiplex PCR, and TCRdb's table has in-frame clones only and misses some. This sample yields under 2.5 million clones, of which under 95% are seen a single time; approximately 0.39% belongs to the top ten. Sequenced sample: naive CD4+ T cells from PBMCs. The subset here: CD45RA+ positively selected. Receptors originate from a man in his late teens or twenties in good health. Some clones in this sample may be carry-over from other donors' samples.

The V and J genes are TRBV6-1 and TRBJ2-1; D is ambiguous. The CDR3 spans 15 residues. CDR1 is MNHNS and CDR2 is SASEGT in the germline V gene. V was shortened by 6 bases and J by 0 bases, with 12 bases between the two germline ends. The CDR3 DNA reads TGTGCCAGCAGATTCGCACCGTCCTCCTACAATGAGCAGTTCTTC. It specifies CASRFAPSSYNEQFF.

V is TRBV18 and J is TRBJ2-3; D is undetermined. Trimming stripped 2 bases from V and 4 bases from J, with 7 bases between. The V gene's germline CDR1 is KGHSH and CDR2 LQKENI. The CDR3 spans 13 residues. The chain's CDR3 is CASSPVTADTQYF. In DNA, the CDR3 is TGTGCCAGCTCACCAGTTACAGCAGATACGCAGTATTTT.

The V gene is TRBV6-6, the J gene TRBJ2-5; D is undetermined. Per the germline V gene, CDR1 is MNHNY and CDR2 is SVGAGI (reference sequence). The CDR3 has 14 residues. V was pared by 4 bases and J by 5 bases, with 14 bases between. The CDR3 protein is CASSSLLGDETQYF. The DNA of the CDR3 is TGTGCCAGCAGTTCTTTGCTAGGAGATGAGACCCAGTACTTC.

The chain has TRBV7-9 and TRBJ2-3; 13 nucleotides match TRBD2. The germline V gene encodes CDR1 SEHNR and CDR2 FQNEAQ (reference sequence). V lost 5 bases, J lost 8 bases, and 10 bases stayed unmatched. This CDR3 contains 16 residues. The CDR3 sequence: CASSRELAGGSGTQYF. CDR3 DNA sequence: TGTGCCAGCAGCCGTGAACTAGCGGGAGGGAGTGGTACGCAGTATTTT.

V gene TRBV19 combines with J gene TRBJ1-5; 7 bases are shared with TRBD1. V lost 5 bases, J lost 3 bases, and 4 bases stayed unmatched. Germline V gene lookup returns CDR1 LNHDA and CDR2 SQIVND (reference sequence). CDR3 length: 14 amino acids. For the CDR3, the DNA is TGTGCCAGTAGTCGGGACAGACTCAATCAGCCCCAGCATTTT. Translating gives CASSRDRLNQPQHF.

J is TRBJ2-1 and V is TRBV2, with TRBD1 matching over 10 bases. After removal of 7 bases from V and 6 bases from J, the junction contained 6 bases not matched to a gene. The length of the CDR3 is 14 residues. Germline lookup yields CDR1 SNHLY and CDR2 FYNNEI. Here the CDR3 reads CASIRQGARNEQFF. CDR3 coding DNA: TGTGCCAGCATCCGACAGGGGGCACGCAATGAGCAGTTCTTC.

This clone was observed a few times. The chain is built from TRBV7-2 and TRBJ2-2; 7 positions agree with TRBD2. Trimming at V came to 1 base and at J to 0 bases, leaving 8 bases not matched to a gene. Per the germline V gene, CDR1 is SGHTA and CDR2 is FQGNSA. CDR3 length: 18 residues. The CDR3 is CASSLDGAGRPNTGELFF. The CDR3 region has the DNA TGTGCCAGCAGCTTAGATGGAGCGGGACGCCCGAACACCGGGGAGCTGTTTTTT.

Remarks on this clone: Other DNA sequences from this sample encode an identical CDR3 as well. V is TRBV5-1 and J is TRBJ1-3, with a tentative D call TRBD1 (5 bases). This CDR3 comprises 14 residues. V was trimmed by 1 base and J by 4 bases, leaving 9 bases between them. CDR1 is SGHRS and CDR2 is YFSETQ in the germline V gene. This CDR3 reads CASSLSGDGNTIYF. The DNA for the CDR3 is TGCGCCAGCAGCTTGTCTGGGGACGGAAACACCATATATTTT.

The rearrangement uses TRBV27 and TRBJ2-7; 7 nucleotides line up with TRBD2. Germline V CDR1 and CDR2: MNHEY, SMNVEV (reference sequence). The CDR3 runs 16 residues. The V segment lost 3 bases and the J segment 5 bases; nucleotides outside the gene matches: 13. The CDR3 spells CASSFISRGREDEQYF. The CDR3 coding sequence is TGTGCCAGCAGTTTTATATCCCGTGGGAGGGAAGACGAGCAGTACTTC.

This clone showed up just once. V and J are TRBV18 and TRBJ2-3; 7 positions match TRBD1. Germline V gene data show CDR1 as KGHSH and CDR2 as LQKENI. The V and J ends lost 4 bases and 3 bases, in that order; junction bases with no gene match: 7. The CDR3 is 15 residues long. CDR3 nucleotides: TGTGCCAGCTCACAACAGACAGGGTGGACAGATACGCAGTATTTT. Its protein product is CASSQQTGWTDTQYF.